These T cell receptor beta chains were read from a single sample in a study of CD8 T cells in ankylosing spondylitis. In TCRdb, the 5' RACE reads were re-called with MiXCR into one record per CDR3 protein. The table lists about 250,000 distinct CDR3 sequences, about 30% of them singletons. Sequenced input: blood, either unsorted or a sorted T cell fraction (not recorded which). Receptor source: a male donor with ankylosing spondylitis or in good health (not recorded which). CDR3s leave out the opening cysteine and the closing phenylalanine or tryptophan. A D gene is named only where the DNA matches it firmly. Clone sizes are given selectively: once, few, many, or a class where the clone is expanded.

v_call,d_call,clone_size,cdr3_aa
TRBV12-3/TRBV12-4,TRBD1,few,ASSDRGGISQPQH
TRBV7-8,TRBD2,once,ASSLLGRGLAEAY
TRBV24-1,NA,NA,ATSDPVVHEQF
TRBV6-5,NA,NA,ASSYERLGPQY
TRBV10-3,NA,few,AISESIVNSYEQY
TRBV20-1,NA,NA,SASLGGWVNEQF
TRBV3-1,NA,NA,ASSFIDTGGYEQY
TRBV12-3/TRBV12-4,NA,few,ASSLAGSFETQY
TRBV5-1,NA,NA,ASSSSRKADTQY
TRBV5-5,TRBD1,NA,ASSFPGQGTGELF
TRBV5-4,TRBD1,few,ASSMTGRNTEAF
TRBV11-1,TRBD2,NA,ASSLGLSSGGRGTEQF
TRBV4-2,TRBD1,few,ASSQLPGQGNNEQF
TRBV9,NA,NA,ASSVEGMGDTQY
TRBV20-1,NA,NA,SASPRGNTEAF
TRBV27,NA,few,ASSWQVAYEQY
TRBV20-1,TRBD2,few,SARTGRGGELF
TRBV6-1,TRBD1,NA,ASSPTLGQIFYEQY
TRBV12-3/TRBV12-4,NA,NA,ASSRSTGELF
TRBV5-1,TRBD1,NA,ASRVTGNNEQF
TRBV6-2/TRBV6-3,NA,NA,ASSYGQGTGQPQH
TRBV20-1,NA,NA,SARQLASTDTQY
TRBV20-1,NA,many,SARSGLGNSPLH
TRBV6-1,TRBD2,once,ASSPTGTSGQETQY
TRBV10-3,NA,few,AISDGGIAKNIQY
TRBV20-1,NA,few,SASRTSYSEAF
TRBV6-6,NA,NA,ASSYGQGQPQH
TRBV10-3,NA,few,AIRDHYEQY
TRBV9,NA,NA,ASSVNTGELF
TRBV6-1,NA,few,ASGRRAKNIQY
TRBV15,NA,few,ATSSFYVTAKNIQY
TRBV7-9,TRBD1,NA,ASSLSDRVNQQF
TRBV20-1,NA,few,SATRLLGAYEQY
TRBV7-2,TRBD2,NA,ASSFREGLAGYEQY
TRBV6-1,TRBD1,NA,ATPKRTGSYNEQF
TRBV5-1,TRBD2,NA,ASSSGGTASYEQY
TRBV12-3/TRBV12-4,NA,NA,ASSEDVQETQY
TRBV7-9,TRBD1,NA,ASSPLGTGGENEQF
TRBV7-2,NA,NA,ASSLVGGLLTDTQY
TRBV7-8,TRBD1,many,ASSGTGGVPYSYGYT
TRBV5-6,NA,NA,ASSLERDTSTDTQY
TRBV6-1,TRBD1,many,ASSQGSGGNYGYT
TRBV5-6,TRBD1,many,ASSSGTGWADTQY
TRBV15,TRBD1,NA,ATSRRDSNSPLH
TRBV6-5,NA,few,ASSAGFNEQF
TRBV6-5,NA,few,ASRNYNEQF
TRBV20-1,NA,NA,SASQTRDTQY
TRBV7-2,NA,NA,ASSLVLARQETQY
TRBV5-5,NA,NA,ASSWGDGRGSEQY
TRBV11-2,TRBD2,NA,ASSLERGDSYEQY
TRBV5-1,NA,NA,ASSLSGPGASNSPLH
TRBV5-6,NA,NA,ASSIGEFSYNEQF
TRBV6-1,NA,NA,ASIDRRASDEQF
TRBV6-1,NA,NA,ASRSSRRTTNEQF
TRBV10-3,NA,NA,AISPREPTYEQY